The source of this T cell receptor (beta chain) is a study of cytomegalovirus exposure and HLA in healthy donors. The CDR3 loop spans 16 amino acids. J gave up 2 bases and V 5 bases, and 11 bases lay outside the gene matches. Germline CDR1 and CDR2: LNHDA and SQIVND (reference sequence). The assay was immunoSEQ multiplex PCR, and TCRdb's table has in-frame clones only and misses some. The table includes over 110,000 clones, roughly nine tenths detected once. This TCR was recovered from a man between 18 and 29 years old in good health and CMV-seronegative. The rearrangement joins TRBV19 to TRBJ2-5; 7 bases align to TRBD1. Material for sequencing was PBMCs. The CDR3 sequence: CASSSSPGQTQETQYF. The CDR3 nucleotides read TGTGCCAGTAGTTCTTCCCCGGGACAGACACAAGAGACCCAGTACTTC.